These T cell receptor beta chains were read from a single sample in a study of monozygotic twins with inflammatory bowel disease. TCRdb reanalyzed the 5' RACE reads and collapses them to one entry per CDR3 protein, without DNA. The record lists 140,000 to 150,000 distinct CDR3 sequences, of which the ten most abundant hold roughly 1.2%. The sequenced sample consisted of blood. The receptors were gathered from a human donor with ulcerative colitis or Crohn's disease, or a healthy co-twin of an affected twin (not recorded which). CDR3s include the opening cysteine and the closing phenylalanine or tryptophan. Each record gives: V gene, J gene, CDR3 protein.

TRBV5-1	TRBJ2-2	CASSVVTGNTGELFF
TRBV20-1	TRBJ2-1	CSARDSAGGDYNEQFF
TRBV28	TRBJ1-3	CASSELGARGNTIYF
TRBV7-2	TRBJ1-3	CASSLGFGRPSGNTIYF
TRBV4-2	TRBJ1-5	CASSQVRVNSNQPQHF
TRBV5-1	TRBJ2-3	CASSLVTQGDTQYF
TRBV5-1	TRBJ2-7	CASSLEQKPYEQYF
TRBV12-3/TRBV12-4	TRBJ2-3	CASSGLAGGLDTQYF
TRBV6-1	TRBJ2-5	CASSDRLGETQYF
TRBV4-1	TRBJ1-5	CASSHLLTASNQPQHF
TRBV1	TRBJ1-6	CTSSHRAYNSPLHF
TRBV12-3/TRBV12-4	TRBJ2-1	CASRQGRPNEQFF
TRBV4-1	TRBJ1-1	CASSQVSGFNTEAFF
TRBV18	TRBJ1-2	CASSISEGDGYTF
TRBV19	TRBJ2-3	CASSTRQGFRDTQYF
TRBV7-9	TRBJ2-2	CASSNGGTGELFF
TRBV7-2	TRBJ2-7	CASSFTGSYEQYF
TRBV11-2	TRBJ1-6	CASSLVGTGGFSSYNSPLHF
TRBV19	TRBJ2-2	CASSIDFGLAGWNTGELFF
TRBV27	TRBJ2-1	CASGPSGSIAYNEQFF
TRBV5-4	TRBJ2-6	CASSSRDRVSGANVLTF
TRBV9	TRBJ2-7	CTSSAGEGRGRYEQYF
TRBV5-1	TRBJ1-1	CASSPGTSGEAFF
TRBV19	TRBJ1-5	CASSDRVNQPQHF
TRBV27	TRBJ1-5	CASSQLTGSNQPQHF
TRBV29-1	TRBJ2-7	CSVVDWAGVYEQYF
TRBV27	TRBJ2-1	CASSPPGLAGGYRWGEQFF
TRBV18	TRBJ2-1	CASSFVTSGTSNNEQFF